This passage covers 17 T cell receptor beta chains from one sample sequenced in a study of response to subunit inactivated influenza vaccine (dated by TCRdb to about 2018). Library preparation used RT-PCR. Sequencing took place on an Illumina HiSeq 2500. TCRdb reworked the public reads: Q25 trimming with fastp, MiXCR clone assembly, productive beta chains retained. Identical CDR3 proteins give one entry, which carries the most common genes and DNA. The sample table holds 600,000 to 850,000 distinct CDR3 sequences, of which around 15% were seen once. Of the sample, about 7.4% is held by the ten largest clones. Sequencing was performed on PBMCs from blood, taken 14 days before vaccination. The source is a man over 45 who received an inactivated influenza vaccine. Donor details come from another sample of the same person, matched by shared clones.

There are a few counts of this clonotype. This rearrangement joins TRBV7-9 to TRBJ1-1; D perhaps matches TRBD1 (5 bases). The germline V gene encodes CDR1 SEHNR and CDR2 FQNEAQ (reference sequence). The CDR3 is made up of 12 amino acids. V was clipped by 5 bases and J by 5 bases, with 9 bases between them. The CDR3 is CASSDSGTEAFF. DNA of the CDR3: TGTGCCAGCAGCGACAGCGGGACTGAAGCTTTCTTT.

This chain links TRBV19 with TRBJ2-5; possibly TRBD1 or TRBD2 for D (5 bases each). The CDR3 contains 16 residues. Germline loops: CDR1 LNHDA, CDR2 SQIVND (reference sequence). V shed 3 bases and J shed 2 bases, with 16 bases lying between them. CDR3 DNA sequence: TGTGCCAGTAGTATCGGGGTTAGGGGTTTTCAAGAGACCCAGTACTTC. This gives the protein CASSIGVRGFQETQYF.

This clonotype was seen more than once but under ten times. J is TRBJ1-5 and V is TRBV20-1; 7 bases are a match to TRBD1. CDR3 length: 13 residues. Germline CDR1 and CDR2: DFQATT and SNEGSKA (reference sequence). J lost 6 bases, V lost 2 bases, and 4 bases had no gene match. The CDR3 region is CSARLGGGQPQHF. CDR3 sequence (DNA): TGCAGTGCTAGATTAGGGGGCGGTCAGCCCCAGCATTTT.

This clonotype was detected only a few times. The J gene is TRBJ1-5, the V gene TRBV29-1; D ambiguous. Germline V gene lookup returns CDR1 SQVTM and CDR2 ANQGSEA. The CDR3 has 13 amino acids. Trimming took off 3 bases at V and 4 bases at J, with 10 bases between the two ends. Here the CDR3 reads CSVEVHPNQPQHF. CDR3 nucleotide sequence: TGCAGCGTTGAGGTACACCCGAATCAGCCCCAGCATTTT.

V is TRBV20-1 and J is TRBJ2-7; 12 bases are shared with TRBD2. The CDR3 length is 14 residues. Trimming took 3 bases from V and 4 from J; bases not matched to a gene: 4. The germline V gene encodes CDR1 DFQATT and CDR2 SNEGSKA (reference sequence). The DNA for the CDR3 is TGCAGTGCTAGTCTGACTAGCGGGGGATACGAGCAGTACTTC. Its translation is CSASLTSGGYEQYF.

This clonotype has a count of ten or more. This rearrangement joins TRBV5-1 to TRBJ2-5; a weak D match, TRBD2 (5 bases). V dropped 5 bases and J dropped 2 bases, with 7 bases sitting between them. This CDR3 comprises 12 residues. Germline-derived CDR1 and CDR2 are SGHRS and YFSETQ. CDR3 sequence: CASSSEQETQYF. The CDR3 coding sequence is TGCGCCAGCAGTAGCGAACAAGAGACCCAGTACTTC. The full variable domain, rest sourced from reference TRBV5-1 and TRBJ2-5, is KAGVTQTPRYLIKTRGQQVTLSCSPISGHRSVSWYQQTPGQGLQFLFEYFSETQRNKGNFPGRFSGRQFSNSRSEMNVSTLELGDSALYLCASSSEQETQYFGPGTRLLVL.

The chain links TRBV7-9 to TRBJ2-7, with D maybe TRBD1 (5 bases). Germline CDR1 is SEHNR and CDR2 is FQNEAQ (reference sequence). V lost 6 bases and J lost 7, with 16 bases in between. This CDR3 comprises 13 residues. CDR3 DNA: TGTGCCAGCAGTGTAGACGTCAGGGAAGAGCAGTACTTC. Amino acids: CASSVDVREEQYF.

This clonotype was seen a few times. V is TRBV7-2 and J is TRBJ2-7; a possible D gene is TRBD2 (6 bases). Trimming removed 3 bases from V and 2 bases from J, with 14 bases in between. The length of the CDR3 is 15 residues. Germline V gives CDR1 SGHTA, CDR2 FQGNSA. The CDR3 here is CASSFPAPGAYEQYF. For the CDR3, the DNA is TGTGCCAGCAGCTTTCCCGCTCCGGGAGCCTACGAGCAGTACTTC. The variable domain in full, completed from reference TRBV7-2 and TRBJ2-7, reads GAGVSQSPSNKVTEKGKDVELRCDPISGHTALYWYRQSLGQGLEFLIYFQGNSAPDKSGLPSDRFSAERTGGSVSTLTIQRTQQEDSAVYLCASSFPAPGAYEQYFGPGTRLTVT.

J is TRBJ1-2 and V is TRBV5-1; D may be TRBD1 (6 bases). The ends were cut back, 0 bases at V and 4 bases at J, with 16 bases in the middle. The CDR3 is 16 amino acids. Germline CDR1 SGHRS, CDR2 YFSETQ. The CDR3 here is CASSLDGLSRGYGYTF. Here the CDR3 DNA reads TGCGCCAGCAGCTTGGATGGGTTGTCCAGGGGCTATGGCTACACCTTC.

The chain has TRBV20-1 and TRBJ2-7; 8 bases line up with TRBD2. CDR3 size: 15 residues. V lost 6 bases and J lost 2; bases outside the gene matches: 12. Germline CDR1 and CDR2: DFQATT and SNEGSKA (reference sequence). CDR3 region: CSARPPSGSAYEQYF. As DNA, the CDR3 is TGCAGTGCCAGGCCCCCAAGCGGGAGTGCCTACGAGCAGTACTTC.

The chain joins TRBV28 to TRBJ2-7; TRBD1 might be the D (6 bases). Germline assignment: CDR1 MDHEN and CDR2 SYDVKM. V was trimmed by 6 bases and J by 5 bases, leaving 14 bases between them. The CDR3 length is 13 residues. The CDR3 is CASRETGAHEQYF. CDR3 bases: TGTGCCAGCAGAGAGACAGGCGCCCACGAGCAGTACTTC.

This clonotype occurred many times. The chain employs TRBV4-3 and TRBJ1-3; no firm D call. The CDR3 sequence is 14 residues long. V was shortened by 0 bases and J by 6 bases, with 9 bases between the two germline ends. Germline CDR1 LGHNA, CDR2 YSLEER. CDR3 DNA sequence: TGCGCCAGCAGCCAAGATTATGGATCAAACACCATATATTTT. Translation: CASSQDYGSNTIYF.

Only a few counts were recorded for this clonotype. The gene calls are TRBV27 and TRBJ1-2, with TRBD1 identical over 8 bases. Trimming took 6 bases from V and 2 from J; bases not matched to a gene: 8. CDR1 and CDR2 (germline): MNHEY, SMNVEV (reference sequence). There are 15 residues in the CDR3. The CDR3 region has the DNA TGTGCCAGCAGCAGACAGAGGACAGGGAACTATGGCTACACCTTC. It translates to CASSRQRTGNYGYTF.

This clonotype was observed a few times. V usage is TRBV4-1 and J usage is TRBJ2-1; 11 nucleotides agree with TRBD2. This CDR3 is 15 amino acids long. J gave up 6 bases and V 3 bases, and 4 bases lay outside the gene matches. The germline CDR1 and CDR2 sequences are MGHRA and YSYEKL. CDR3 sequence (DNA): TGCGCCAGCAGCCATCTAGCGGGGGGCGGCAATGAGCAGTTCTTC. Its translation: CASSHLAGGGNEQFF.

This clonotype was seen a few times. The rearrangement uses TRBV11-2 and TRBJ2-1, with 7 bases that match TRBD2. CDR3 size: 17 residues. Losses at the gene ends were 0 bases for V and 4 bases for J; bases not matched to a gene: 9. CDR1 is SGHAT, CDR2 FQNNGV, per germline. The CDR3 is CASSLEGAGASYNEQFF. The DNA of the CDR3 is TGTGCCAGCAGCTTAGAAGGGGCGGGAGCATCGTACAATGAGCAGTTCTTC.

The chain employs TRBV23-1 and TRBJ2-2; TRBD1 aligns across 8 bases. TRBV23-1 is designated an ORF whose function remains uncertain. The CDR3 contains 16 residues. V dropped 4 bases and J dropped 0; count of bases not matched to a gene: 4. CDR3 in DNA: TGCGCCAGCAGTCCACTACAGGGGGCGAACACCGGGGAGCTGTTTTTT. Amino acid sequence: CASSPLQGANTGELFF.

The V gene is TRBV28, the J gene TRBJ2-1; 12 bases align to TRBD2. Germline values: CDR1 MDHEN, CDR2 SYDVKM. V lost 4 bases and J lost 8; bases outside the gene matches: 6. The CDR3 extends over 15 amino acids. CDR3 in amino acids: CASSSTTSGSDEQFF. The CDR3 DNA reads TGTGCCAGCAGTTCCACGACTAGCGGGAGTGATGAGCAGTTCTTC.